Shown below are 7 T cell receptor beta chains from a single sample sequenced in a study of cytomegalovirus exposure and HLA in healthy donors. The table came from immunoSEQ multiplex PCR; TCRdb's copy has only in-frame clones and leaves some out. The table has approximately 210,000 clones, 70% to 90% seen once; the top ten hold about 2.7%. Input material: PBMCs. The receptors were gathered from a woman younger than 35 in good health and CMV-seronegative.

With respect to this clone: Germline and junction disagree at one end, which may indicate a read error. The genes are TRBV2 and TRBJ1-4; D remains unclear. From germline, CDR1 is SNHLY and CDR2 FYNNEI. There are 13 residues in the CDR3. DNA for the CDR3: TGTGCCAGCAGGGAAGACACCAATGAAAAACTGTTTTTT. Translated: CASREDTNEKLFF.

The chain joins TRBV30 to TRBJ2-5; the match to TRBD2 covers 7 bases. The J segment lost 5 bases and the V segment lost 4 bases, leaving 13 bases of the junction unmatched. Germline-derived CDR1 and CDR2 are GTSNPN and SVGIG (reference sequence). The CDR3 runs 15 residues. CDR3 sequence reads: CAWMQGIVGGETQYF. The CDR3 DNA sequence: TGTGCCTGGATGCAAGGGATAGTGGGGGGGGAGACCCAGTACTTC.

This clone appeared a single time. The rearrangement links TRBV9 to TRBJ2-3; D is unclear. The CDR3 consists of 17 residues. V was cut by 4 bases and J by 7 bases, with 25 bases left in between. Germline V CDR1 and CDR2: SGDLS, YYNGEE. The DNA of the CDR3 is TGTGCCAGCAGCTTAGCTATGCGCCCCGCACCCGACAATACGCAGTATTTT. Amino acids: CASSLAMRPAPDNTQYF. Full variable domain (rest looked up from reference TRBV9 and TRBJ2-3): DSGVTQTPKHLITATGQRVTLRCSPRSGDLSVYWYQQSLDQGLQFLIQYYNGEERAKGNILERFSAQQFPDLHSELNLSSLELGDSALYFCASSLAMRPAPDNTQYFGPGTRLTVL.

CDR3 nucleotides: TGTGCCAGCAGTGGGCTCAACAATGAGCAGTTCTTC. Protein sequence: CASSGLNNEQFF. The chain links TRBV2 to TRBJ2-1; D is undetermined. The CDR3 consists of 12 residues. The germline gives CDR1 SNHLY, CDR2 FYNNEI. Trimming stripped 4 bases from V and 5 bases from J, with 6 bases between.

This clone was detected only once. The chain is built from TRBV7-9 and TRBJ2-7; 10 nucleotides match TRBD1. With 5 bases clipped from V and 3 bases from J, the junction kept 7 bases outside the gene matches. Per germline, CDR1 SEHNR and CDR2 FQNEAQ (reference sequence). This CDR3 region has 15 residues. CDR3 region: CASSPPGQGIYEQYF. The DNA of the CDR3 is TGTGCCAGCAGCCCCCCGGGACAGGGGATCTACGAGCAGTACTTC.

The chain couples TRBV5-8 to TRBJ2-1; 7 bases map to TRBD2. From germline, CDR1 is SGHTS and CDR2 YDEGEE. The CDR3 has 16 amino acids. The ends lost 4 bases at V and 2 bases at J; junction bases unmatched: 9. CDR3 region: CASSRSWDYAYNEQFF. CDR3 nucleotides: TGTGCCAGCAGCCGTTCATGGGACTACGCCTACAATGAGCAGTTCTTC.

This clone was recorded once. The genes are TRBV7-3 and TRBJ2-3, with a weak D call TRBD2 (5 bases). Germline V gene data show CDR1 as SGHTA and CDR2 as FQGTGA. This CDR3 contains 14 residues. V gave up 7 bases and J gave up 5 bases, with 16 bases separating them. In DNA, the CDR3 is TGTGCCAGCAAGGTGGGAGAGGAGGTAGATACGCAGTATTTT. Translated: CASKVGEEVDTQYF.